Given below is one T cell receptor beta chain in context. Its antigen remains unknown. This specimen comes from a study of response to subunit inactivated influenza vaccine. Overall study findings and caveats: The authors proposed limited new T cell recruitment per seasonal influenza vaccination.

TCRdb used MiXCR to reprocess the RT-PCR reads, holding one entry per CDR3 protein. The sample lists under 850,000 distinct CDR3 sequences, approximately 18% occurring once. The CDR3 spans 15 residues. With 2 bases clipped from V and 6 bases from J, the junction kept 6 bases outside the gene matches. From germline, CDR1 is SGHTA and CDR2 FQGNSA. This TCR was sampled from a man aged 50 to 60 who received an inactivated influenza vaccine. The input for sequencing was PBMCs from blood, taken approximately 5 days after vaccination. This chain joins TRBV7-2 and TRBJ2-5; 10 nucleotides line up with TRBD1. The CDR3 DNA reads as TGTGCCAGCAGCTTACCGACAGGGGGCGGACAGACCCAGTACTTC. Residues: CASSLPTGGGQTQYF. The entire variable domain, with the rest obtained from reference TRBV7-2 and TRBJ2-5, is as follows: GAGVSQSPSNKVTEKGKDVELRCDPISGHTALYWYRQSLGQGLEFLIYFQGNSAPDKSGLPSDRFSAERTGGSVSTLTIQRTQQEDSAVYLCASSLPTGGGQTQYFGPGTRLLVL.